The 32 T cell receptor delta chains presented below share a single source sample, sequenced in a study of DNA immune sequencing with unique molecular identifiers. A 32-plex genomic DNA assay used primers for all 8 TRDV and 4 TRDJ genes. Adapter PCR followed 3 barcoding PCR cycles that attached a 12-nucleotide UMI. TCRdb made new clone calls on the multiplex PCR reads using CATT. The table shows approximately 900 delta-chain clones, with roughly 30% occurring only once. The sequenced sample consisted of gamma-delta T cells from PBMCs. These receptors originate from a human donor in good health.

This clone was picked up one time. TCRdb shows a much larger clone's protein in place of this DNA's translation, and the two differ at residue 11, likely through a read error; the protein shown is translated from the DNA. The CDR3 sequence is CALGGSRGYRVYAGTKYTDKLIF. The DNA of the CDR3 is TGTGCTCTTGGGGGGTCGCGGGGCTATCGGGTATACGCGGGGACTAAGTACACCGATAAACTCATCTTT. The rearrangement links TRDV1 to TRDJ1, with D tentatively TRDD3 (5 bases). Looked up from germline, CDR1 is TSWWSYY and CDR2 is QGS. The V gene lost 4 bases and the J gene lost 0 bases, with 36 bases spanning the gap. This CDR3 comprises 23 residues.

The table lists this clone with a few counts. The TCRdb protein comes from a much larger clone and disagrees with this DNA's translation at residue 5, likely due to a read error; the protein given here is derived from the DNA. The chain has TRDV3 and TRDJ2, with unresolved D. This CDR3 spans 14 amino acids. V lost 2 bases and J lost 1, with 11 bases in between. Germline V lookup: CDR1 TVYSNPD, CDR2 GDNSRS (reference sequence). The CDR3 DNA reads as TGTGCCTTTTCCCTGCCCCTTTTGACAGCACAACTCTTCTTT. As protein: CAFSLPLLTAQLFF.

This clone is classed as large (0.1 to 1%). The chain combines TRDV2 with TRDJ1, with 12 positions matching TRDD3. The germline V gene encodes CDR1 GEAIGNYY and CDR2 EKD. There are 19 residues in the CDR3. The V gene end was trimmed by 0 bases and the J gene end by 0 bases; junction bases not matched to a gene: 10. CDR3 coding DNA: TGTGCCTGTGACACCGTGGGGGACTGGGGGATACTGTACACCGATAAACTCATCTTT. This codes for CACDTVGDWGILYTDKLIF.

Turning to this clone: A far larger clone differs by one base, so this is likely a read error. The same CDR3 is also encoded by other DNA sequences in this sample. V gene TRDV1 combines with J gene TRDJ1, with 9 bases that match TRDD3. Germline V gene sequence: CDR1 TSWWSYY, CDR2 QGS. CDR3 length: 23 amino acids. The trim removed 4 bases at V and 0 bases at J, leaving 27 bases unmatched. CDR3 DNA sequence: TGTGCTCTTGGGGGGTCACGGGGCTATCGGGGATACGCGGGGACTAAGTACACCGATAAACTCATCTTT. It specifies CALGGSRGYRGYAGTKYTDKLIF.

This clone was counted between two and nine times. The rearrangement joins TRDV2 to TRDJ3; 7 bases are a match to TRDD3. V gave up 3 bases and J gave up 0 bases; unmatched junction bases: 13. Germline-derived CDR1 and CDR2 are GEAIGNYY and EKD. This CDR3 is built from 20 residues. This CDR3 reads CACDATGGLTSSWDTRQMFF. In DNA, the CDR3 is TGTGCCTGTGACGCCACCGGGGGATTGACGAGCTCCTGGGACACCCGACAGATGTTTTTC.

This clone was seen a handful of times. The translation of this DNA and the TCRdb protein of a much larger clone differ at residue 17, probably owing to a read error; the protein shown here is translated from the DNA. The rearrangement joins TRDV1 to TRDJ1; TRDD3 matches 10 bases. This CDR3 is 26 amino acids long. Germline CDR1 is TSWWSYY and CDR2 is QGS. Unmatched junction bases numbered 37, after V lost 5 bases and J lost 1 base. For the CDR3, the DNA is TGTGCTCTTGGGCATGGAGAGTGCCTTCTTCTGCTAGCTACTGGGGGATGCAAATTCTCCACCGATAAACTCATCTTT. Translation gives CALGHGECLLLLATGGCKFSTDKLIF.

Turning to this clone: TCRdb's listed protein matches a much larger clone and diverges from this DNA's translation at residue 4, likely through a read error; the protein shown comes from the DNA. This chain links TRDV2 with TRDJ1, with 7 bases fitting TRDD3. The CDR3 extends over 16 amino acids. With 5 bases clipped from V and 0 bases from J, the junction kept 11 bases outside the gene matches. The V gene's germline CDR1 is GEAIGNYY and CDR2 EKD. The CDR3 loop reads CACGGLGGSYTDKLIF. The CDR3 DNA is TGTGCCTGTGGCGGCCTGGGGGGCTCATACACCGATAAACTCATCTTT.

The sample holds a few counts of this clone. The V and J genes are TRDV1 and TRDJ4; unclear D gene. The V gene lost 6 bases and the J gene lost 4 bases, with 24 bases spanning the gap. The CDR3 sequence is 16 residues long. CDR1 is TSWWSYY, CDR2 QGS, per germline. The CDR3 DNA reads as TGTGCTCTTGGTCCCGTCGACTATCTCCATATTTCACCCCTGATCTTT. Encoded protein: CALGPVDYLHISPLIF.

About this clone: This likely reflects a read error, since a far larger clone is one base away. CDR3 sequence: CACVSLLGDYTDKLIF. For the CDR3, the DNA is TGTGCCTGTGTCTCCCTACTGGGGGATTACACCGATAAACTCATCTTT. This chain uses TRDV2 with TRDJ1, with 10 bases lining up with TRDD3. The CDR3 is 16 residues long. The ends lost 5 bases at V and 0 bases at J; junction bases unmatched: 8. In germline, CDR1 is GEAIGNYY, CDR2 EKD.

This clone turned up a few times. This chain uses TRDV2 with TRDJ1; D may correspond to TRDD2 or TRDD3 (5 bases each). Trimming left V 0 bases short and J 2 bases short, with 39 bases between. CDR1 and CDR2 (germline): GEAIGNYY, EKD. The CDR3 is 24 residues long. The CDR3 region is CACDTPFSHPTPLRGTKGTDKLIF. The DNA for the CDR3 is TGTGCCTGTGACACCCCCTTCTCCCACCCAACCCCTCTCCGGGGAACAAAGGGAACCGATAAACTCATCTTT.

This clone is judged medium-sized. V and J are TRDV2 and TRDJ1; 13 bases match TRDD3. Germline V gives CDR1 GEAIGNYY, CDR2 EKD. The CDR3 has 18 residues. The trim removed 0 bases at V and 2 bases at J, leaving 8 bases unmatched. The CDR3: CACDTVLGDTLSTDKLIF. CDR3 bases: TGTGCCTGTGACACCGTACTGGGGGATACGCTGTCTACCGATAAACTCATCTTT.

There are a few counts of this clone. A far larger clone is off by one base, so a read error is likely. Other DNA sequences from this sample encode an identical CDR3 as well. The genes are TRDV3 and TRDJ1, with 7 positions matching TRDD3. Germline-derived CDR1 and CDR2 are TVYSNPD and GDNSRS (reference sequence). V lost 1 base and J lost 3; bases outside the gene matches: 14. The CDR3 has 16 amino acids. The CDR3 sequence is CAFIAGGYEVPDKLIF. The CDR3 DNA is TGTGCCTTTATTGCCGGCGGATACGAGGTACCCGATAAACTCATCTTT.

Regarding this clone: TCRdb's entry gives the protein of a much larger clone, which mismatches this DNA's translation at residues 7 and 16, likely from a read error; the protein reported here is translated from the DNA. The gene calls are TRDV1 and TRDJ1; TRDD3 might be the D (6 bases). The CDR3 loop spans 26 amino acids. The V end was cut by 5 bases, the J end by 1 base, with 47 bases between. Germline V gene lookup returns CDR1 TSWWSYY and CDR2 QGS. CDR3 sequence: CALGHGDCLLLLATGRYKFSTDKLIF. The CDR3 DNA reads as TGTGCTCTTGGGCATGGAGACTGCCTTCTTCTGCTAGCTACTGGGAGATACAAATTCTCCACCGATAAACTCATCTTT.

As to this clone: The protein in TCRdb stems from a much larger clone and differs at residue 6 from this DNA's translation, likely a read error; here the protein is translated from the DNA. J is TRDJ1 and V is TRDV1; TRDD3 matches at 11 bases. CDR1 is TSWWSYY and CDR2 is QGS in the germline V gene. The junction had 13 bases not matched to a gene; V was cut back by 1 base and J by 3 bases. The CDR3 spans 19 residues. Here the CDR3 DNA reads TGTGCTCTTGGGGAACCCCTAGTACTGGGGGATAGTGACGCCGATAAACTCATCTTT. Protein: CALGEPLVLGDSDADKLIF.

A few counts support this clone. For this DNA, TCRdb reports the protein of a much larger clone, which diverges at residue 8, most likely from a read error; the protein presented here is translated directly from the DNA. The rearrangement joins TRDV3 to TRDJ1; unclear D gene. V lost 2 bases to trimming and J lost 3 bases, with 22 bases between them. CDR3 length equals 16 residues. Germline CDR1 TVYSNPD, CDR2 GDNSRS (reference sequence). The CDR3 here is CAFFGLGVGLADKLIF. The CDR3, as DNA: TGTGCCTTTTTCGGCTTAGGCGTTGGGCTTGCCGATAAACTCATCTTT. Combining the CDR3 with reference TRDV3 and TRDJ1 gives the whole variable domain CDKVTQSSPDQTVASGSEVVLLCTYDTVYSNPDLFWYRIRPDYSFQFVFYGDNSRSEGADFTQGRFSVKHILTQKAFHLVISPVRTEDSATYYCAFFGLGVGLADKLIFGKGTRVTVEP.

With regard to this clone: TCRdb's protein, taken from a much larger clone, differs from this DNA's translation at residue 13, likely owing to a read error; the protein displayed comes from the DNA. The V gene is TRDV2, the J gene TRDJ1; 7 bases line up with TRDD3. The CDR3 has 14 residues. In germline, CDR1 is GEAIGNYY, CDR2 EKD. The CDR3 spells CACDGLWGTDKLTF. Written as DNA, the CDR3 is TGTGCCTGTGATGGGCTGTGGGGGACCGATAAACTCACCTTT.

Comment on this clone: This likely came from a read error, as a far larger clone is one base away. Other DNA sequences in this sample translate to the same CDR3. The chain is built from TRDV3 and TRDJ1; 8 nucleotides line up with TRDD3. The V and J ends lost 2 bases and 0 bases, in that order; junction bases with no gene match: 17. This CDR3 is 18 amino acids long. Germline V CDR1 and CDR2: TVYSNPD, GDNSRS (reference sequence). The CDR3 DNA sequence: TGTGCCTTTGAGGGGACTGGTGTACTGGGGGCCGACACCGATAAACTCATCTTT. Its protein is CAFEGTGVLGADTDKLIF.

Turning to this clone: A read error is likely here: a far larger clone is one base away. Different DNA sequences within this sample yield the same CDR3. The chain uses TRDV2 and TRDJ1; possible D gene TRDD3, 6 bases. In germline, CDR1 is GEAIGNYY, CDR2 EKD. The length of the CDR3 is 14 residues. The chain's CDR3 is CACDPLGGTDKLIF. Here the CDR3 DNA reads TGTGCGTGTGACCCTTTGGGGGGGACCGATAAACTCATCTTT.

The V call is TRDV2, the J call TRDJ1; D is unclear. Looked up from germline, CDR1 is GEAIGNYY and CDR2 is EKD. This CDR3 spans 15 amino acids. The ends were cut back, 0 bases at V and 9 bases at J, with 19 bases in the middle. In nucleotides, the CDR3 is TGTGCCTGTGACACCGTCATTTCGCCAATGGGCCAACTCATCTTT. Its translation is CACDTVISPMGQLIF.

This clone was counted between two and nine times. A far larger clone is just one base off, so this is likely a read error. The CDR3 DNA reads as TGTGCCTTTTCGGGACCAATGCTCTCTGGGGGATGTGCCCTGGGTAAACTCATCTTT. Protein: CAFSGPMLSGGCALGKLIF. The genes are TRDV3 and TRDJ1, with 9 bases identical to TRDD3. The CDR3 has 19 residues. Looked up from germline, CDR1 is TVYSNPD and CDR2 is GDNSRS (reference sequence). J was trimmed by 7 bases and V by 2 bases; bases with no gene match: 26.

In regard to this clone: The amino acid sequence in TCRdb belongs to a much larger clone and departs from this DNA's translation at residue 10, likely a sequencing read error; the sequence shown is translated from the DNA. The chain combines TRDV1 with TRDJ1; 12 positions match TRDD3. Germline V gives CDR1 TSWWSYY, CDR2 QGS. This CDR3 is 26 amino acids long. Unmatched junction bases numbered 35, after V lost 5 bases and J lost 1 base. This chain's CDR3 is CALGHGECLFLLATGGYKFSTDKLIF. In nucleotides, the CDR3 is TGTGCTCTTGGGCATGGAGAGTGCCTTTTTCTGCTAGCTACTGGGGGATACAAATTCTCCACCGATAAACTCATCTTT.

Regarding this clone: TCRdb has a much larger clone's protein, which differs at residue 12 from the translation of this DNA, likely because of a read error; what is shown is the protein translated from the DNA. V and J are TRDV1 and TRDJ1; 12 bases match TRDD3. The CDR3 runs to 26 residues. The germline gives CDR1 TSWWSYY, CDR2 QGS. Trimming at V came to 5 bases and at J to 1 base, leaving 35 bases not matched to a gene. DNA of the CDR3: TGTGCTCTTGGGCATGGAGAGTGCCTTCTTCTGCGAGCTACTGGGGGATACAAATTCTCCACCGATAAACTCATCTTT. Translating gives CALGHGECLLLRATGGYKFSTDKLIF.

Regarding this clone: TCRdb's listed protein matches a much larger clone and diverges from this DNA's translation at residue 4, likely through a read error; the protein shown comes from the DNA. The chain carries TRDV2 and TRDJ1, with 7 bases lining up with TRDD3. Germline CDR1 and CDR2: GEAIGNYY and EKD. This CDR3 has 16 residues. The V gene end was trimmed by 6 bases and the J gene end by 0 bases; junction bases not matched to a gene: 12. The CDR3 region has the DNA TGTGCCTGTCACGGCCTGGGGGGCTCATACACCGATAAACTCATCTTT. Translating gives CACHGLGGSYTDKLIF.

Comments on this clone: TCRdb attributes to this sequence the protein of a much larger clone, which differs from the DNA translation at residue 17; a read error is likely, and the protein displayed is translated from the DNA. The chain combines TRDV1 with TRDJ1, with 9 bases matching TRDD3. The length of the CDR3 is 23 residues. J gave up 1 base and V 4 bases, and 28 bases lay outside the gene matches. Germline V gives CDR1 TSWWSYY, CDR2 QGS. The CDR3 is CALGGSRGYRGYAGTKCTDKLIF. CDR3 DNA: TGTGCTCTTGGGGGGTCGCGGGGCTATCGGGGATACGCGGGGACTAAGTGCACCGATAAACTCATCTTT.

In its sample, this clone was seen a few times. It differs at one base from a far larger clone, so likely a read error. Additional DNA sequences in this sample encode the identical CDR3. The chain is built from TRDV2 and TRDJ1; no clear D gene. The CDR3 runs 17 residues. Germline CDR1 is GEAIGNYY and CDR2 is EKD. CDR3 residues: CACEALGEAQNTDKLIF. Here the CDR3 DNA reads TGTGCCTGTGAGGCCTTGGGTGAAGCTCAGAACACCGATAAACTCATTTTT.

On this clone: TCRdb shows a much larger clone's protein in place of this DNA's translation, and the two differ at residue 8, likely through a read error; the protein shown is translated from the DNA. V is TRDV1 and J is TRDJ1; 9 bases agree with TRDD3. V lost 0 bases, J lost 0 bases, and 26 bases stayed unmatched. CDR3 length equals 24 residues. Germline lookup yields CDR1 TSWWSYY and CDR2 QGS. The CDR3 nucleotides are TGTGCTCTTGGGGAACTGTCTAGTGGTCACCCGCTGGGGGATCGAGGAAGGTACACCGATAAACTCATCTTT. Protein sequence: CALGELSSGHPLGDRGRYTDKLIF.

Concerning this clone itself: A far larger clone is off by one base, so a read error is likely. Other DNA variants within this sample encode the same CDR3. As DNA, the CDR3 is TGTGCCTGTAGTGGGCTCAGTACTGGGGGATCTCGCACCGATAAACTCATATTT. This gives the protein CACSGLSTGGSRTDKLIF. This sequence joins TRDV2 and TRDJ1, with 10 bases matching TRDD3. The CDR3 consists of 18 residues. Germline CDR1 and CDR2: GEAIGNYY and EKD.

This clone rates as medium-sized. V is TRDV1 and J is TRDJ1; the D gene is possibly TRDD2 (5 bases). The CDR3 loop spans 23 amino acids. Trimming cost V 4 bases and J 0 bases, with 36 bases left between them. CDR1 is TSWWSYY and CDR2 is QGS in the germline V gene. This CDR3 reads CALGAPTPTLRGGWAPYTDKLIF. For the CDR3, the DNA is TGTGCTCTTGGGGCCCCAACCCCCACCCTACGGGGTGGGTGGGCCCCGTACACCGATAAACTCATCTTT.

On this clone itself: Translating this DNA gives a protein that differs at residue 18 from the TCRdb one, which belongs to a much larger clone; a read error is likely, and the protein shown is this translation. The V gene is TRDV1, the J gene TRDJ1; 9 bases agree with TRDD3. The CDR3 is made up of 23 amino acids. The V gene end was trimmed by 4 bases and the J gene end by 4 bases; junction bases not matched to a gene: 31. Germline values: CDR1 TSWWSYY, CDR2 QGS. Here the CDR3 reads CALGGSRGYRGYAGTKYIDKLIF. The CDR3 nucleotides are TGTGCTCTTGGGGGGTCGCGGGGCTATCGGGGATACGCGGGGACTAAGTACATCGATAAACTCATCTTT.

In its sample, this clone is large (0.1 to 1%). The chain combines TRDV2 with TRDJ1; 10 positions match TRDD3. Germline CDR1 reads GEAIGNYY; CDR2 reads EKD. The CDR3 is made up of 18 amino acids. V lost 0 bases to trimming and J lost 0 bases; unmatched junction nucleotides: 9. CDR3: CACDTMVGDTSYTDKLIF. The CDR3, as DNA: TGTGCCTGTGACACCATGGTGGGGGATACTTCGTACACCGATAAACTCATCTTT.

On this clone: TCRdb assigns this DNA the protein of a much larger clone, which departs from its translation at residue 15; this likely reflects a read error, and the protein shown comes from translating the DNA. The V and J genes are TRDV2 and TRDJ1; TRDD3 agrees at 8 bases. In germline, CDR1 is GEAIGNYY, CDR2 EKD. V lost 2 bases and J lost 4; bases outside the gene matches: 23. This CDR3 contains 20 residues. CDR3 coding DNA: TGTGCCTGTGACATCGTATCTTCCAGTTTGTCTGGGGGAGAGAGCGATAAACTCATCTTT. Residues: CACDIVSSSLSGGESDKLIF.

On this clone: One base separates it from a far larger clone, so it is likely a read error. The same CDR3 also results from other DNA sequences found in this sample. The chain links TRDV3 to TRDJ1, with 10 bases identical to TRDD3. This CDR3 is built from 19 residues. Germline lookup yields CDR1 TVYSNPD and CDR2 GDNSRS (reference sequence). J was trimmed by 7 bases and V by 2 bases; bases with no gene match: 25. The CDR3 region has the DNA TGTGCCTTTTCGGGACCTATGCTCTCTGGGGGATATGCCCTGGGTAAACTCATCTTT. This codes for CAFSGPMLSGGYALGKLIF.